This entry lists 15 T cell receptor beta chains sequenced from one sample in a study of early T cells in non-severe SARS-CoV-2 infection. TCRdb analysed the 5' RACE reads with MiXCR anew, one entry per CDR3 protein. The sample contains roughly 69,000 distinct CDR3 sequences, about 9% of which appear only once. What was sequenced was whole blood. These receptors were collected from an adult who was a healthcare worker with PCR-confirmed SARS-CoV-2 infection or an uninfected control (not recorded which).

This rearrangement joins TRBV7-2 to TRBJ2-1; D call uncertain. V lost 5 bases, J lost 0 bases, and 14 bases lay in between. Germline lookup yields CDR1 SGHTA and CDR2 FQGNSA. CDR3 length equals 16 residues. CDR3 nucleotides: TGTGCCAGCAGCCCTCCATCCGGCAACTCCTACAATGAGCAGTTCTTC. The encoded protein is CASSPPSGNSYNEQFF.

The chain is built from TRBV29-1 and TRBJ2-5, with 14 nucleotides matching TRBD2. Germline lookup yields CDR1 SQVTM and CDR2 ANQGSEA. The CDR3 is 14 amino acids. V shed 5 bases and J 4 bases; nucleotides not matched to a gene: 3. This CDR3 reads CSVYGTSGRETQYF. As DNA, the CDR3 is TGCAGCGTTTATGGGACTAGCGGGAGAGAGACCCAGTACTTC.

This clonotype has just a few counts. The rearrangement joins TRBV5-1 to TRBJ2-6, with a weak D call TRBD2 (7 bases). The CDR3 consists of 18 residues. The germline V gene encodes CDR1 SGHRS and CDR2 YFSETQ. V was shortened by 3 bases and J by 0 bases, with 16 bases between the two germline ends. CDR3 amino acids: CASSSGGHPSSGANVLTF. CDR3 DNA: TGCGCCAGCAGCTCCGGGGGGCATCCTTCCTCTGGGGCCAACGTCCTGACTTTC.

This clonotype was seen many times. V and J are TRBV29-1 and TRBJ2-7; the match to TRBD2 covers 14 bases. The CDR3 spans 17 residues. J gave up 2 bases and V 7 bases, and 13 bases lay outside the gene matches. Germline values: CDR1 SQVTM, CDR2 ANQGSEA. The CDR3 loop is CSATGLAGVLAPYEQYF. The CDR3 DNA is TGCAGCGCAACGGGACTAGCGGGAGTCCTAGCGCCCTACGAGCAGTACTTC.

This clonotype was seen a handful of times. This chain links TRBV7-3 with TRBJ2-7; 8 bases align to TRBD1. This CDR3 region has 13 residues. The junction had 0 bases not matched to a gene; V was cut back by 1 base and J by 4 bases. Per germline, CDR1 SGHTA and CDR2 FQGTGA. The CDR3 nucleotides read TGTGCCAGCAGCTTAAACAGGGGGTACGAGCAGTACTTC. Its protein product is CASSLNRGYEQYF. Filled out from reference TRBV7-3 and TRBJ2-7, the complete variable domain reads GAGVSQTPSNKVTEKGKYVELRCDPISGHTALYWYRQSLGQGPEFLIYFQGTGAADDSGLPNDRFFAVRPEGSVSTLKIQRTERGDSAVYLCASSLNRGYEQYFGPGTRLTVT.

V is TRBV7-2 and J is TRBJ2-3; no firm D call. The CDR3 is 11 residues long. Germline V gene sequence: CDR1 SGHTA, CDR2 FQGNSA. Trimming took 2 bases from V and 10 from J, leaving 7 bases between them. CDR3 DNA sequence: TGTGCCAGCAGCTTATCCTACTCGCAGTATTTT. It codes for CASSLSYSQYF.

This clonotype was found a few times. The chain combines TRBV5-1 with TRBJ2-5; 7 bases fit TRBD1. Germline values: CDR1 SGHRS, CDR2 YFSETQ. The V segment lost 4 bases and the J segment 3 bases; nucleotides outside the gene matches: 3. This CDR3 region has 13 residues. The CDR3 DNA sequence: TGCGCCAGCAGCCCCGGACAGGAAGAGACCCAGTACTTC. Its protein product is CASSPGQEETQYF.

The genes are TRBV3-1 and TRBJ1-1; D remains ambiguous. The ends were cut back, 0 bases at V and 4 bases at J, with 9 bases in the middle. Germline CDR1 reads LGHDT; CDR2 reads YNNKEL (reference sequence). The CDR3 length is 14 residues. The CDR3 DNA reads TGTGCCAGCAGCCAAGAACTGGGGAGCACTGAAGCTTTCTTT. Translated, it gives CASSQELGSTEAFF. The variable domain in full, with the rest retrieved from reference TRBV3-1 and TRBJ1-1, is DTAVSQTPKYLVTQMGNDKSIKCEQNLGHDTMYWYKQDSKKFLKIMFSYNNKELIINETVPNRFSPKSPDKAHLNLHINSLELGDSAVYFCASSQELGSTEAFFGQGTRLTVV.

In this sample, this clonotype turned up a few times. This sequence joins TRBV19 and TRBJ2-3; D may match TRBD1 or TRBD2 (6 bases each). There are 16 residues in the CDR3. Germline CDR1 is LNHDA and CDR2 is SQIVND (reference sequence). V lost 4 bases and J 3 bases, leaving 17 bases between the germline ends. The CDR3 coding sequence is TGTGCCAGTAGTAGCCTCTCGGGGGCCGCAACAGATACGCAGTATTTT. Translation: CASSSLSGAATDTQYF.

The J gene is TRBJ1-3, the V gene TRBV12-3 or TRBV12-4, with 7 nucleotides matching TRBD1. V dropped 3 bases and J dropped 3; count of bases not matched to a gene: 2. The CDR3 has 14 residues. In DNA, the CDR3 is TGTGCCAGCAGTTTCGGGACAGTTGGAAACACCATATATTTT. It specifies CASSFGTVGNTIYF.

This clonotype was counted between two and nine times. The genes are TRBV2 and TRBJ2-6, with TRBD1 matching over 7 bases. CDR1 SNHLY and CDR2 FYNNEI come from the germline V gene. The CDR3 runs 16 residues. The V and J ends lost 6 bases and 0 bases, in that order; junction bases with no gene match: 5. The CDR3 is CASSGQVTSGANVLTF. The CDR3 bases are TGTGCCAGCAGCGGACAGGTGACCTCTGGGGCCAACGTCCTGACTTTC.

This clonotype was detected only a few times. V gene TRBV7-2 combines with J gene TRBJ2-2; D unresolved. CDR1 is SGHTA, CDR2 FQGNSA, per germline. Between the trimmed V and J ends, which lost 5 bases and 1 base, there was a span of 8 bases. The CDR3 is 14 residues long. CDR3 region: CASSPLLNTGELFF. The CDR3 DNA reads as TGTGCCAGCAGCCCGCTACTGAACACCGGGGAGCTGTTTTTT. The full variable domain, in which reference TRBV7-2 and TRBJ2-2 provide the parts outside the CDR3, is GAGVSQSPSNKVTEKGKDVELRCDPISGHTALYWYRQSLGQGLEFLIYFQGNSAPDKSGLPSDRFSAERTGGSVSTLTIQRTQQEDSAVYLCASSPLLNTGELFFGEGSRLTVL.

The rearrangement uses TRBV19 and TRBJ2-4; maybe TRBD1 (6 bases). Germline V lookup: CDR1 LNHDA, CDR2 SQIVND (reference sequence). The CDR3 spans 18 residues. Trimming removed 5 bases from V and 2 bases from J, with 22 bases in between. CDR3 residues: CASSPGTSLNPSKNIQYF. As DNA, the CDR3 is TGTGCCAGTAGTCCTGGGACATCCCTCAACCCTTCCAAAAACATTCAGTACTTC.

This clonotype was found a few times. The chain is built from TRBV4-2 and TRBJ1-4; no reliable D call. The CDR3 has 15 amino acids. Trimming cost V 3 bases and J 8 bases, with 16 bases left between them. CDR1 is LGHNA and CDR2 is YNFKEQ in the germline V gene. In nucleotides, the CDR3 is TGTGCCAGCAGCCAGGCATCCCTAATGGCGGAAAAACTGTTTTTT. Its protein product is CASSQASLMAEKLFF.

There are many counts of this clonotype. The V call is TRBV4-2, the J call TRBJ1-2, with TRBD1 identical over 9 bases. The germline V gene has CDR1 LGHNA and CDR2 YNFKEQ. After removal of 0 bases from V and 2 bases from J, the junction contained 10 bases not matched to a gene. This CDR3 has 18 amino acids. DNA for the CDR3: TGTGCCAGCAGCCAAGATCCCCCCCACAGGGGGCGCAACTATGGCTACACCTTC. Translating it yields CASSQDPPHRGRNYGYTF.